This is a list of T cell receptor beta chains from one sample in a study of beta chain features in type 1 diabetes. Generated by immunoSEQ multiplex PCR, the TCRdb table keeps only in-frame clones and is missing some. This sample has 500,000 to 700,000 clones, with roughly a sixth found just once. Sequenced: naive CD4+ T cells from blood. The source is a man in his late teens or twenties in good health. Both conserved end residues are part of each CDR3. Each record gives: D gene, clone size, J gene, V gene, CDR3 DNA, CDR3 protein. A D gene is named only where the DNA matches it firmly. Where a row states a size, it is once, few, many or the class of an expanded clone; other rows omit it.

d_call: NA
clone_size: NA
j_call: TRBJ2-7
v_call: TRBV18
cdr3_nt: TGTGCCAGCTCACCTCGACTAGTTCACCACGTCGAGCAGTACTTC
cdr3_aa: CASSPRLVHHVEQYF

d_call: NA
clone_size: few
j_call: TRBJ1-2
v_call: TRBV7-2
cdr3_nt: TGTGCCAGCAGCTTGAGAGCCGAAGGTGGCTACACCTTC
cdr3_aa: CASSLRAEGGYTF

d_call: NA
clone_size: NA
j_call: TRBJ1-1
v_call: TRBV5-4
cdr3_nt: TGTGCCAGCAGCTTTCCGGACACATTGAACACTGAAGCTTTCTTT
cdr3_aa: CASSFPDTLNTEAFF

d_call: NA
clone_size: few
j_call: TRBJ2-7
v_call: TRBV2
cdr3_nt: TGTGCCAGCAGTGTGGACAGTTACTACGAGCAGTACTTC
cdr3_aa: CASSVDSYYEQYF

d_call: NA
clone_size: NA
j_call: TRBJ2-2
v_call: TRBV9
cdr3_nt: TGTGCCAGCAGCGTAGCTTCGGGCAACGGCGGCACCGGGGAGCTGTTTTTT
cdr3_aa: CASSVASGNGGTGELFF

d_call: NA
clone_size: NA
j_call: TRBJ1-1
v_call: TRBV7-3
cdr3_nt: TGTGCCAGCAGCTTAAACGCTCCCGGTGAAGCTTTCTTT
cdr3_aa: CASSLNAPGEAFF

d_call: NA
clone_size: few
j_call: TRBJ1-5
v_call: TRBV9
cdr3_nt: TGTGCCAGCAGCGTAGAAGGAGGGGGTCAGCCCCAGCATTTT
cdr3_aa: CASSVEGGGQPQHF

d_call: NA
clone_size: few
j_call: TRBJ1-3
v_call: TRBV6-5
cdr3_nt: TGTGCCAGCAGCATTACAGGGTCCGGAAACACCATATATTTT
cdr3_aa: CASSITGSGNTIYF

d_call: TRBD1
clone_size: NA
j_call: TRBJ2-1
v_call: TRBV7-9
cdr3_nt: TGCGCCAGCAGCCAAGTCCCCGGGACAGGGAACAATGAGCAGTTCTTC
cdr3_aa: CASSQVPGTGNNEQFF

d_call: TRBD1
clone_size: few
j_call: TRBJ1-1
v_call: TRBV9
cdr3_nt: TGTGCCAGCAGCGAGGGGGCCGACACTGAAGCTTTCTTT
cdr3_aa: CASSEGADTEAFF